Detailed here is one T cell receptor beta chain. Its antigen is unknown. The CDR3 sequence is 16 residues long. Germline V lookup: CDR1 SGHRS, CDR2 YFSETQ. With 0 bases removed from V and 4 bases from J, the gap between germline ends came to 16 bases. Caucasian adults living in Nashville, Tennessee, provided all samples. The data were taken from a study of shared clonotypes between healthy human individuals. Overall study: Donor ages ranged 18 to 49 years: a couple of women, a few men. Points from the study as a whole: Sequencing depth was a factor that was expected to affect clonotype sharing among donors.

Assay execution took place at the deep level. Libraries were prepared by immunoSEQ multiplex PCR; TCRdb keeps only in-frame clonotypes and omits some of them. The data contain fewer than 650,000 clones, about 80% of them singletons. Sequencing was carried out using PBMCs. V gene TRBV5-1 combines with J gene TRBJ1-2, with a weak D call TRBD1 (5 bases). This receptor was obtained from a woman in her forties in good health. Some clones in this sample may be carry-over from other donors' samples. The CDR3, as DNA: TGCGCCAGCAGCTTGGCCGGAGGTCGACAGTTCTATGGCTACACCTTC. This encodes CASSLAGGRQFYGYTF. The variable domain in full, completed from reference TRBV5-1 and TRBJ1-2, reads KAGVTQTPRYLIKTRGQQVTLSCSPISGHRSVSWYQQTPGQGLQFLFEYFSETQRNKGNFPGRFSGRQFSNSRSEMNVSTLELGDSALYLCASSLAGGRQFYGYTFGSGTRLTVV.